A single TCR beta chain is shown here with its context. What it recognizes is unknown. The data belong to a study of cytomegalovirus exposure and HLA in healthy donors. General study findings and limits: An analysis was carried out at a later point. It showed that HLA-associated TCR beta chains were more clonally expanded than equally common non-associated chains. Analyses of presence/absence relied on an assumption of roughly uniform sequencing depth across donors. Analyzed later, association rates of TCRs varied across HLA loci, with DRB1 most and HLA-C fewest.

The PCR employed 60 Vbeta primers together with 13 Jbeta primers. The data were produced by immunoSEQ multiplex PCR, yet TCRdb's version contains in-frame clones alone and is incomplete. The table shows around 140,000 clones, with 70% to 80% occurring only once. This sequence originates from a female donor in good health and CMV-seropositive. Material: PBMCs.

Written as DNA, the CDR3 is TGTGCCAGCAGTTATATGGCAGTCGCTTTCTTT. Its translation: CASSYMAVAFF. The rearrangement uses TRBV6-5 and TRBJ1-1; no definite D call. Germline loops: CDR1 MNHEY, CDR2 SVGAGI. Trimming shortened V by 3 bases and J by 11 bases, and 10 bases separated the two germline ends. The CDR3 length is 11 residues.